The 9 T cell receptor beta chains listed next were all sequenced from one sample in a study of glioma-infiltrating T cells after dendritic cell vaccination. Clones were read by immunoSEQ multiplex PCR, and TCRdb kept only the in-frame ones, dropping some. This table holds 90,000 to 110,000 clones, roughly 90% found once. Described time point: after dendritic cell vaccination, including at tumor progression/relapse. Sequenced here: blood, sampled after dendritic cell vaccination. These receptors were obtained from a human donor with glioblastoma.

The chain recombines TRBV5-4 with TRBJ2-1, with TRBD1 matching 7 bases. From germline, CDR1 is SGHNT and CDR2 YYREEE (reference sequence). The CDR3 extends over 14 amino acids. V gave up 3 bases and J gave up 5 bases; unmatched junction bases: 5. DNA for the CDR3: TGTGCCAGCAGCTGGAAGGGGGCCGACAATGAGCAGTTCTTC. Amino acids: CASSWKGADNEQFF.

The DNA for the CDR3 is TGTGCCAGCAGTGCAGGGGCTAAGCGGCAAGAGACCCAGTACTTC. Amino acid sequence: CASSAGAKRQETQYF. The V call is TRBV6-1, the J call TRBJ2-5; TRBD1 is a possible D gene (6 bases). The germline V gene encodes CDR1 MNHNS and CDR2 SASEGT. The V end was cut by 4 bases, the J end by 2 bases, with 14 bases between. This CDR3 spans 15 amino acids.

This clone was observed a single time. The chain recombines TRBV11-2 with TRBJ2-5, with 10 bases fitting TRBD2. V dropped 1 base and J dropped 5; count of bases not matched to a gene: 7. The CDR3 totals 16 residues. Per germline, CDR1 SGHAT and CDR2 FQNNGV. For the CDR3, the DNA is TGTGCCAGCAGCTTAGTGCTAGCGGGGGCCGCGGAGACCCAGTACTTC. This gives the protein CASSLVLAGAAETQYF.

The chain has TRBV5-4 and TRBJ2-6; 7 bases are shared with TRBD1. J was trimmed by 0 bases and V by 4 bases; bases with no gene match: 4. Germline V CDR1 and CDR2: SGHNT, YYREEE (reference sequence). This CDR3 is 16 amino acids long. The CDR3 loop is CASSPDRTSGANVLTF. For the CDR3, the DNA is TGTGCCAGCAGCCCGGACAGGACCTCTGGGGCCAACGTCCTGACTTTC.

J is TRBJ2-7 and V is TRBV5-1; tentatively, D is TRBD1 (6 bases). The CDR3 has 13 residues. CDR1 and CDR2 (germline): SGHRS, YFSETQ. V gave up 4 bases and J gave up 3 bases, with 11 bases separating them. Here the CDR3 reads CASSVGQFYEQYF. Written as DNA, the CDR3 is TGCGCCAGCAGCGTTGGACAGTTCTACGAGCAGTACTTC.

V gene TRBV9 combines with J gene TRBJ2-7, with D perhaps matching TRBD2 (5 bases). V was clipped by 2 bases and J by 7 bases, with 13 bases between them. The germline gives CDR1 SGDLS, CDR2 YYNGEE. CDR3 size: 13 residues. The CDR3 nucleotides read TGTGCCAGCAGCGTCGTCCTATCGGGGGAGCAGTACTTC. This translates into CASSVVLSGEQYF.

There are a few counts of this clone. This sequence joins TRBV5-1 and TRBJ1-4, with D hard to call. This CDR3 contains 14 residues. V lost 4 bases and J 3 bases, leaving 10 bases between the germline ends. Per germline, CDR1 SGHRS and CDR2 YFSETQ. CDR3 sequence: CASSLERANEKLFF. As DNA, the CDR3 is TGCGCCAGCAGCCTAGAACGAGCTAATGAAAAACTGTTTTTT.

This clone has a handful of counts. The chain recombines TRBV5-1 with TRBJ2-7; TRBD2 matches 7 bases. CDR3 size: 14 residues. J was trimmed by 0 bases and V by 3 bases; bases with no gene match: 3. The germline V gene has CDR1 SGHRS and CDR2 YFSETQ. CDR3 sequence reads: CASSYSSGSYEQYF. As DNA, the CDR3 is TGCGCCAGCAGCTATTCTAGCGGCTCCTACGAGCAGTACTTC.

The chain uses TRBV29-1 and TRBJ2-3, with 12 bases matching TRBD2. The CDR3 covers 15 residues. Germline loops: CDR1 SQVTM, CDR2 ANQGSEA. The ends lost 1 base at V and 2 bases at J; junction bases unmatched: 1. The CDR3 DNA sequence: TGCAGCGTTGAAGGGACTAGCGGGGACACAGATACGCAGTATTTT. It codes for CSVEGTSGDTDTQYF.